The rows below give T cell receptor beta chains drawn from one sample of a study of shared clonotypes between healthy human individuals. The repertoire was sequenced with immunoSEQ multiplex PCR; TCRdb's copy has only in-frame clones and lacks some. The profile covers under 2,000,000 clones, with just under 95% appearing a single time and 1.2% taken by the ten largest. Sequencing was performed on naive CD8+ T cells sorted from blood. The source is a man between 18 and 29 years old in good health. CDR3s include the opening cysteine and the closing phenylalanine or tryptophan. Fields, in order: V gene, clone size, D gene, J gene, CDR3 DNA, CDR3 protein. The D gene is left open where the match is weak. The size field is filled for only some rows; it gives once, few, many or a size class.

V: TRBV7-9; size: -; D: TRBD1; J: TRBJ2-7; DNA: TGTGCCAGCAGCTTAGGGACAGGGACCTACGAGCAGTACTTC; CDR3: CASSLGTGTYEQYF
V: TRBV7-9; size: -; D: -; J: TRBJ2-7; DNA: TGTGCCAGCAGCTGGGAGGGGGGCGCCTACGAGCAGTACTTC; CDR3: CASSWEGGAYEQYF
V: TRBV10-3; size: -; D: TRBD2; J: TRBJ2-3; DNA: TGTGCCATCAGTGTCGGAGCGGGGGGGCAAAATACGCAGTATTTT; CDR3: CAISVGAGGQNTQYF
V: TRBV27; size: -; D: TRBD1; J: TRBJ2-5; DNA: TGTGCCAGCAGTCAGGGGGCATTTAGCCAAGAGACCCAGTACTTC; CDR3: CASSQGAFSQETQYF
V: TRBV4-3; size: -; D: TRBD1; J: TRBJ1-5; DNA: TGCGCCAGCAGCCAAGATAGGGCAGGGGGCGGGCAGCCCCAGCATTTT; CDR3: CASSQDRAGGGQPQHF
V: TRBV11-2; size: -; D: -; J: TRBJ2-7; DNA: TGTGCCAGCAGCTCATTAGGGGGGTCCTACGAGCAGTACTTC; CDR3: CASSSLGGSYEQYF
V: TRBV4-1; size: -; D: TRBD2; J: TRBJ2-3; DNA: TGCGCCAGCAGCCAAGAGGCGGGGGGGTTCACAGATACGCAGTATTTT; CDR3: CASSQEAGGFTDTQYF
V: TRBV4-1; size: -; D: TRBD1; J: TRBJ1-2; DNA: TGCGCCAGCAGCCAAGTCACAGGGGCTAACTATGGCTACACCTTC; CDR3: CASSQVTGANYGYTF
V: TRBV10-3; size: -; D: -; J: TRBJ1-6; DNA: TGTGCCATCAGTGAGACAGGGCAGCCCTATAATTCACCCCTCCACTTT; CDR3: CAISETGQPYNSPLHF
V: TRBV27; size: -; D: TRBD1; J: TRBJ2-7; DNA: TGTGCCAGCAGTTTATCGGCGGGGACAGGACTTTGGGAGGAGCAGTACTTC; CDR3: CASSLSAGTGLWEEQYF
V: TRBV11-1; size: -; D: TRBD2; J: TRBJ2-7; DNA: TGTGCCAGCAGCTTCGTAGCGGGGGGAGGCTACGAGCAGTACTTC; CDR3: CASSFVAGGGYEQYF
V: TRBV5-8; size: -; D: -; J: TRBJ2-7; DNA: TGTGCCAGCAGCTCGACCTACGAGCAGTACTTC; CDR3: CASSSTYEQYF
V: TRBV15; size: -; D: -; J: TRBJ2-1; DNA: TGTGCCACCAGCCCCTTCAGCGGGTACTCCTACAATGAGCAGTTCTTC; CDR3: CATSPFSGYSYNEQFF
V: TRBV7-6; size: -; D: -; J: TRBJ2-7; DNA: TGTGCCAGCAGCAATCCCGGTGAGGGAAACTACGAGCAGTACTTC; CDR3: CASSNPGEGNYEQYF
V: TRBV11-2; size: -; D: TRBD1; J: TRBJ1-5; DNA: TGTGCCAGCAGCTTGACAGGGTCGGGCCAGCCCCAGCATTTT; CDR3: CASSLTGSGQPQHF
V: TRBV7-9; size: -; D: -; J: TRBJ2-2; DNA: TGTGCCAGCAGCCGGGACCGCACCGGGGAGCTGTTTTTT; CDR3: CASSRDRTGELFF
V: TRBV10-1; size: -; D: TRBD2; J: TRBJ2-5; DNA: TGCGCCAGCAGTGAGGGACTAGCGGGAACAGAGACCCAGTACTTC; CDR3: CASSEGLAGTETQYF
V: TRBV7-9; size: -; D: -; J: TRBJ2-1; DNA: TGTGCCTATGCCGTCGAGGGGGAGCAGTTCTTC; CDR3: CAYAVEGEQFF
V: TRBV6-5; size: -; D: TRBD2; J: TRBJ2-3; DNA: TGTGCCAGCAGTTATCGGACGGGAGGGACAGATACGCAGTATTTT; CDR3: CASSYRTGGTDTQYF
V: TRBV19; size: -; D: TRBD1; J: TRBJ1-4; DNA: TGTGCCAGTAGGCAGACAGGGAATGAAAAACTGTTTTTT; CDR3: CASRQTGNEKLFF
V: TRBV5-1; size: -; D: TRBD2; J: TRBJ2-3; DNA: TGCGCCAGCAGCCTGATACTAGCGGGGGGCACAGATACGCAGTATTTT; CDR3: CASSLILAGGTDTQYF
V: TRBV11-2; size: -; D: -; J: TRBJ2-2; DNA: TGTGCCAGCAGCTCGGGGTCTTACACCGGGGAGCTGTTTTTT; CDR3: CASSSGSYTGELFF
V: TRBV4-3; size: -; D: TRBD1; J: TRBJ1-4; DNA: TGCGCCAGCAGCGATAGACAGGGTGAAAAACTGTTTTTT; CDR3: CASSDRQGEKLFF
V: TRBV4-1; size: -; D: TRBD2; J: TRBJ2-5; DNA: TGCGCCAGCAGCCAAGATTGGGGGGGTGGCGAGACCCAGTACTTC; CDR3: CASSQDWGGGETQYF
V: TRBV13; size: -; D: -; J: TRBJ2-7; DNA: TGTGCCAGCAGCTTACTTGCGACTAGTTACGAGCAGTACTTC; CDR3: CASSLLATSYEQYF
V: TRBV6-5; size: -; D: -; J: TRBJ2-5; DNA: TGTGCCAGCAGTTACGGCGGGTTAGAGACCCAGTACTTC; CDR3: CASSYGGLETQYF
V: TRBV5-6; size: -; D: TRBD2; J: TRBJ2-5; DNA: TGTGCCAGCAGCTTGGTGGGTAGCGGGAGGGCCCCAGAGACCCAGTACTTC; CDR3: CASSLVGSGRAPETQYF
V: TRBV5-6; size: -; D: TRBD2; J: TRBJ2-7; DNA: TGTGCCAGCACCCCCGGGGGGAACTCCAACGAGCAGTACTTC; CDR3: CASTPGGNSNEQYF
V: TRBV27; size: once; D: TRBD2; J: TRBJ2-1; DNA: TGTGCCAGCAGAACTAGCGGTTTAAACAATGAGCAGTTCTTC; CDR3: CASRTSGLNNEQFF
V: TRBV6-5; size: -; D: -; J: TRBJ1-1; DNA: TGTGCCAGCAGGGGACTGGTCATGAACACTGAAGCTTTCTTT; CDR3: CASRGLVMNTEAFF
V: TRBV28; size: -; D: -; J: TRBJ2-7; DNA: TGTGCCAGCAGTTTATGGGGGGGCCCGAGCTCCTACGAGCAGTACTTC; CDR3: CASSLWGGPSSYEQYF
V: TRBV30; size: -; D: -; J: TRBJ1-2; DNA: TGTGCCTGGGAAGACAGGTCGATCACCTTC; CDR3: CAWEDRSITF
V: TRBV7-9; size: -; D: TRBD1; J: TRBJ1-2; DNA: TGTGCCAGCAGCTTAGTGACAGGGCCGGACTATGGCTACACCTTC; CDR3: CASSLVTGPDYGYTF
V: TRBV5-4; size: -; D: -; J: TRBJ2-5; DNA: TGTGCCAGCAGCTTCATATCGGGGAAAGAGACCCAGTACTTC; CDR3: CASSFISGKETQYF
V: TRBV11-2; size: -; D: TRBD2; J: TRBJ2-1; DNA: TGTGCCAGCAGACTAAGCGGGGGGGCCTGGAATGAGCAGTTCTTC; CDR3: CASRLSGGAWNEQFF
V: TRBV30; size: -; D: TRBD1; J: TRBJ1-1; DNA: TGTGCCTGGACCTTGACAGGGAGGGGCACTGAAGCTTTCTTT; CDR3: CAWTLTGRGTEAFF
V: TRBV6-1; size: -; D: TRBD2; J: TRBJ2-2; DNA: TGTGCCAGCAGTGACGGACTAGCGGGAGCTCACACCGGGGAGCTGTTTTTT; CDR3: CASSDGLAGAHTGELFF
V: TRBV7-9; size: -; D: -; J: TRBJ2-1; DNA: TGTGCCAGCAGCTCCCGGGACTCCTTATACAATGAGCAGTTCTTC; CDR3: CASSSRDSLYNEQFF
V: TRBV11-2; size: -; D: -; J: TRBJ2-7; DNA: TGTGCCAGCAGCTTTTCAGGGGTCTACGAGCAGTACTTC; CDR3: CASSFSGVYEQYF
V: TRBV6-5; size: once; D: -; J: TRBJ2-4; DNA: TGTGCCAGCAGCCACCGGGACCAGTTAGACATTCAGTACTTC; CDR3: CASSHRDQLDIQYF
V: TRBV11-2; size: once; D: -; J: TRBJ2-3; DNA: TGTGCCAGCAGCCCTAACCAGCGCGCAGATACGCAGTATTTT; CDR3: CASSPNQRADTQYF
V: TRBV27; size: -; D: -; J: TRBJ2-1; DNA: TGTGCCAGCAGTTTATCCGGGTCTCCCTACAATGAGCAGTTCTTC; CDR3: CASSLSGSPYNEQFF